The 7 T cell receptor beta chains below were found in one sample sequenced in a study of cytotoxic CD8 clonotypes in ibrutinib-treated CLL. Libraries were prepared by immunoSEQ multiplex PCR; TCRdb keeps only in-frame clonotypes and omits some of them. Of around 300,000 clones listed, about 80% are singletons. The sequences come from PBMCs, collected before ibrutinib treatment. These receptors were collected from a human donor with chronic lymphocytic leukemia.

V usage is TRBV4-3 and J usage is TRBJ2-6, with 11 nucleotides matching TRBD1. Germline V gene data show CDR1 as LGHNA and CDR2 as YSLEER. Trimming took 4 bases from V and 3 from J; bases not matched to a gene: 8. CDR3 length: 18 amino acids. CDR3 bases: TGCGCCAGCAGCCCCCGGACAGGGGGCGTTTTTGGGGCCAACGTCCTGACTTTC. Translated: CASSPRTGGVFGANVLTF.

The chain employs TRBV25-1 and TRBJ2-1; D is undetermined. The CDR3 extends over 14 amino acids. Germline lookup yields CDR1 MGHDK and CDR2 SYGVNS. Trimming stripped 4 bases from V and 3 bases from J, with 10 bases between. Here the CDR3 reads CASSARRIYNEQFF. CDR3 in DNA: TGTGCCAGCAGTGCAAGACGTATCTACAATGAGCAGTTCTTC. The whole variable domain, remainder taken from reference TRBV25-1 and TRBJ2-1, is EADIYQTPRYLVIGTGKKITLECSQTMGHDKMYWYQQDPGMELHLIHYSYGVNSTEKGDLSSESTVSRIRTEHFPLTLESARPSHTSQYLCASSARRIYNEQFFGPGTRLTVL.

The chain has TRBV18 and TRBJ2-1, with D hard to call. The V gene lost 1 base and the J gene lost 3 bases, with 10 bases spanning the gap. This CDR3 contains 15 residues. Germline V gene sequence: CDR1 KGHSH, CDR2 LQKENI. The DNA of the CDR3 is TGTGCCAGCTCACCACAGGTACTGATCTACAATGAGCAGTTCTTC. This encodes CASSPQVLIYNEQFF.

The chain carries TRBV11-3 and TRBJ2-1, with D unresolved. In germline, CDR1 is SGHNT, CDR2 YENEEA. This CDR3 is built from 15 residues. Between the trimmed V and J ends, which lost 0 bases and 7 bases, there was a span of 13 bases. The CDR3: CASSLDQVGNNEQFF. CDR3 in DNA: TGTGCCAGCAGCTTAGATCAAGTGGGAAATAATGAGCAGTTCTTC.

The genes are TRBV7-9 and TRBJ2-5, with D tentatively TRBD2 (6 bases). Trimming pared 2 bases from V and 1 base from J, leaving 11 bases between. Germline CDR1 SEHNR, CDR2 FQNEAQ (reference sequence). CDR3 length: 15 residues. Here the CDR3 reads CASSLSGAAQETQYF. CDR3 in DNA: TGTGCCAGCAGCTTATCGGGAGCTGCCCAAGAGACCCAGTACTTC.

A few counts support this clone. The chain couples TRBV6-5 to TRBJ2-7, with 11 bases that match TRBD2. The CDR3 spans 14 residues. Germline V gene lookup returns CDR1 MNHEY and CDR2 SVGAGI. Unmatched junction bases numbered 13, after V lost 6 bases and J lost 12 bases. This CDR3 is CASSPLLAGARRYF. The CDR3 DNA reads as TGTGCCAGCAGCCCTTTACTAGCGGGAGCCCGTCGGTACTTC.

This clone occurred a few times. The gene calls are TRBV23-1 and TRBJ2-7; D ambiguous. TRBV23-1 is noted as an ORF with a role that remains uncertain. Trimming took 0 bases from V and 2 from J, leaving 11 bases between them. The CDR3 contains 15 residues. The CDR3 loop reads CASSQSNGPTYEQYF. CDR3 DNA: TGCGCCAGCAGTCAATCGAACGGCCCCACCTACGAGCAGTACTTC.